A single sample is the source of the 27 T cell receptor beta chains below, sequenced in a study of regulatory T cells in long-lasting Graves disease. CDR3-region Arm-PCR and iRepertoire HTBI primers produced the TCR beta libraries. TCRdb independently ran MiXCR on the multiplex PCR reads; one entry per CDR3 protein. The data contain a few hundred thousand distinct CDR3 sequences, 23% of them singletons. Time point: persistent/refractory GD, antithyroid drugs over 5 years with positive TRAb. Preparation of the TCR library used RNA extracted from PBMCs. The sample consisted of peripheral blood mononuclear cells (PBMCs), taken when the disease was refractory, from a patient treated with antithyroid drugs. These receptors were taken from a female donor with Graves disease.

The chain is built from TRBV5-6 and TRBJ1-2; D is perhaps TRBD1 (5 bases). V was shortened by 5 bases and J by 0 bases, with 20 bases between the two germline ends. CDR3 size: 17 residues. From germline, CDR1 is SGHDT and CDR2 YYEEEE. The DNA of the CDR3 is TGTGCCAGCAGTAAGCTTCTTAAAAGGGGAACTAACTATGGCTACACCTTC. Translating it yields CASSKLLKRGTNYGYTF. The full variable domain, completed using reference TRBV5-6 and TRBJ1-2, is DAGVTQSPTHLIKTRGQQVTLRCSPKSGHDTVSWYQQALGQGPQFIFQYYEEEERQRGNFPDRFSGHQFPNYSSELNVNALLLGDSALYLCASSKLLKRGTNYGYTFGSGTRLTVV.

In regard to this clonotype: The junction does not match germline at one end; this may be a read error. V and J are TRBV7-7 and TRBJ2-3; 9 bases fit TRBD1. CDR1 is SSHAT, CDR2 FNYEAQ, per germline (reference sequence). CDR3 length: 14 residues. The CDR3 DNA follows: TGTGCTAGCAGCCCGACAGGGGGAGGAGATACGCAGTATTTT. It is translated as CASSPTGGGDTQYF.

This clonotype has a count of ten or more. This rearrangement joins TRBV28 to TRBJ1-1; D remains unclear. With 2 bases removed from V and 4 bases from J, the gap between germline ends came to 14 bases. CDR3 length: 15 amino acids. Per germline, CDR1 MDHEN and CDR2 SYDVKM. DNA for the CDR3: TGTGCCAGCAGTTTACGGACCACCCGCAGCACTGAAGCTTTCTTT. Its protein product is CASSLRTTRSTEAFF. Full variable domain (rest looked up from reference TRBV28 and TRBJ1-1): DVKVTQSSRYLVKRTGEKVFLECVQDMDHENMFWYRQDPGLGLRLIYFSYDVKMKEKGDIPEGYSVSREKKERFSLILESASTNQTSMYLCASSLRTTRSTEAFFGQGTRLTVV.

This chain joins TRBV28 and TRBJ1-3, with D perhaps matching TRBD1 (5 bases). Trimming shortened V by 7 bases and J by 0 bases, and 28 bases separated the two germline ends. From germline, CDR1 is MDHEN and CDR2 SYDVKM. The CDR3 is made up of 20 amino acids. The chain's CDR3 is CASTLPAARQRKYSGNTIYF. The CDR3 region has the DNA TGTGCCAGCACTCTCCCGGCCGCGAGACAGCGAAAATACTCTGGAAACACCATATATTTT.

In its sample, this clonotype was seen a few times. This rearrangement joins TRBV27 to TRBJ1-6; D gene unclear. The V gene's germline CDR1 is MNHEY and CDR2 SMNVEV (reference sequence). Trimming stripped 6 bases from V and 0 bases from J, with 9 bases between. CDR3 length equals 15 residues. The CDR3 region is CASSLFLSYNSPLHF. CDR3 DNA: TGTGCCAGCAGCCTATTCCTCTCCTATAATTCACCCCTCCACTTT.

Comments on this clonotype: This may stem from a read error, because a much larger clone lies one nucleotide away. The CDR3 nucleotides read TGTGCCAGCAGCTTTAGCGGGATCTACGAGCAGTACTTC. This sequence encodes CASSFSGIYEQYF. This rearrangement joins TRBV7-2 to TRBJ2-7; TRBD2 aligns across 8 bases. This CDR3 region has 13 residues. Per the germline V gene, CDR1 is SGHTA and CDR2 is FQGNSA. Trimming removed 3 bases from V and 3 bases from J; junction bases left unmatched: 1.

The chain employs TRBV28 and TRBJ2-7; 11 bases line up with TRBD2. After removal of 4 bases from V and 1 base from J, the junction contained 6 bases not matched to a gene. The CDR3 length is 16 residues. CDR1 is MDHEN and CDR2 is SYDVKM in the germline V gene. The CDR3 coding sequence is TGTGCCAGCAGTTCGCCGACTAGCGGGAAATCCTACGAGCAGTACTTC. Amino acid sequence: CASSSPTSGKSYEQYF.

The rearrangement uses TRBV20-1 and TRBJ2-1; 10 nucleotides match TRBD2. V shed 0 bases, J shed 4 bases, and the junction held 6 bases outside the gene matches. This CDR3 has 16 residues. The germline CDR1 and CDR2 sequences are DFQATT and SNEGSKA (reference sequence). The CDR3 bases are TGCAGTGCTAGAGATCCAGCGGGAGGGCTTTACAATGAGCAGTTCTTC. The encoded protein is CSARDPAGGLYNEQFF.

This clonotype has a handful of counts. In DNA, the CDR3 is TGCGCCAGCAGCTTCGGCGTTCTGGGCCCCTACGAGCAGTACTTC. It codes for CASSFGVLGPYEQYF. V usage is TRBV5-1 and J usage is TRBJ2-7; D gene unclear. Trimming left V 2 bases short and J 2 bases short, with 14 bases between. The CDR3 is made up of 15 amino acids. Germline CDR1 is SGHRS and CDR2 is YFSETQ.

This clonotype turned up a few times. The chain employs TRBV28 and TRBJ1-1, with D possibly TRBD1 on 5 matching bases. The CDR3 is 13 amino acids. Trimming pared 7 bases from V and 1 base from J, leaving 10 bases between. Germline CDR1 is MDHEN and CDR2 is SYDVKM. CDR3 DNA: TGTGCCAGCATCGCAGGGACGAACACTGAAGCTTTCTTT. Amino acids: CASIAGTNTEAFF.

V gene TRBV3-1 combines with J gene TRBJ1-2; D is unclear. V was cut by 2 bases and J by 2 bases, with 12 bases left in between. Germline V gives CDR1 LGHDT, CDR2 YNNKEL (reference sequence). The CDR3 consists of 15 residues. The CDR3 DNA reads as TGTGCCAGCAGCCAACTAGAGACGGGGAACTATGGCTACACCTTC. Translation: CASSQLETGNYGYTF.

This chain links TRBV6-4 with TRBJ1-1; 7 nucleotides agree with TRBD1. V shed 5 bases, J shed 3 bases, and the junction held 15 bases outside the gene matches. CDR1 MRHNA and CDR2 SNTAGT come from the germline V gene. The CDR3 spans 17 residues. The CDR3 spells CASSYPGGDSYDTEAFF. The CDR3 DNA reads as TGTGCCAGCAGTTACCCCGGGGGGGACAGCTACGACACTGAAGCTTTCTTT.

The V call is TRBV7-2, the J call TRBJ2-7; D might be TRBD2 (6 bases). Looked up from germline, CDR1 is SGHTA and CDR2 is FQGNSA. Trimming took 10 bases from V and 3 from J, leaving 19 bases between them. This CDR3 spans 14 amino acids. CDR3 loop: CATSREGLRYEQYF. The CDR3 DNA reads TGTGCCACGTCCCGTGAGGGACTCCGCTACGAGCAGTACTTC.

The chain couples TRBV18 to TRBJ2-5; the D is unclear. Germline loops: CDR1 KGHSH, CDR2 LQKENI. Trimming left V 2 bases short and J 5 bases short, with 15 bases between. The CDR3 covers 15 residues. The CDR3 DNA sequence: TGTGCCAGCTCACCAGGGGTAGGACCAAGGGAGACCCAGTACTTC. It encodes CASSPGVGPRETQYF.

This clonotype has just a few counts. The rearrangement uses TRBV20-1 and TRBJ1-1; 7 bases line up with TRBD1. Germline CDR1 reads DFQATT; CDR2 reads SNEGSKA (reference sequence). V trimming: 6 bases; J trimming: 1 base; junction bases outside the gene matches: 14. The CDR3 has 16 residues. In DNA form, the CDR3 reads TGCAGTGCCCCCAGGGGGGGCTTAAACACGAACACTGAAGCTTTCTTT. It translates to CSAPRGGLNTNTEAFF.

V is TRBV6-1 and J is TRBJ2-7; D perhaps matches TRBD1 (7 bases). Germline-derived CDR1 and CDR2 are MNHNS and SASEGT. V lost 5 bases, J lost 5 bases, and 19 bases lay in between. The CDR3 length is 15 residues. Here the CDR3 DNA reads TGTGCCAGCAGTTTCCTTCTTTCCAGGGGGGACGAGCAGTACTTC. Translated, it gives CASSFLLSRGDEQYF.

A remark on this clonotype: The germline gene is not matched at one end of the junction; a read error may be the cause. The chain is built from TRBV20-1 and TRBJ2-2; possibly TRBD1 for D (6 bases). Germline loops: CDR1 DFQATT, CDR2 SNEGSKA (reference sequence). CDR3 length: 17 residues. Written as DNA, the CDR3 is TGCAGTGCAAGAGCCCGGGACAACGCCCTCTCCACCGGGGAGCTGTTTTTT. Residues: CSARARDNALSTGELFF.

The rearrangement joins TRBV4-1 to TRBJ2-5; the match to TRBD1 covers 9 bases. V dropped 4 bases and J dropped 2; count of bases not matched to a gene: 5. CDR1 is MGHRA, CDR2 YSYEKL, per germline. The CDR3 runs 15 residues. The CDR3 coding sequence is TGCGCCAGCAGCCGAGGACAGGGGCAGCAAGAGACCCAGTACTTC. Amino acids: CASSRGQGQQETQYF.

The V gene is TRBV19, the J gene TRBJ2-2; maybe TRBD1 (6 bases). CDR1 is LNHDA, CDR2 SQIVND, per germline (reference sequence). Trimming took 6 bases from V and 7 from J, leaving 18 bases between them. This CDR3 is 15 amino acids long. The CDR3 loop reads CASSLEQGRIGELFF. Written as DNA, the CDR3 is TGTGCCAGTAGCCTAGAACAGGGTAGGATCGGGGAGCTGTTTTTT.

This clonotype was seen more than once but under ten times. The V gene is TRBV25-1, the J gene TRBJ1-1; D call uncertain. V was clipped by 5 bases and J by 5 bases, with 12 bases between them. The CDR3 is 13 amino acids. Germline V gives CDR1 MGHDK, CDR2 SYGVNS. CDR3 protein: CASSNKAVTEAFF. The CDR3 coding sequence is TGTGCCAGCAGTAACAAAGCCGTAACTGAAGCTTTCTTT.

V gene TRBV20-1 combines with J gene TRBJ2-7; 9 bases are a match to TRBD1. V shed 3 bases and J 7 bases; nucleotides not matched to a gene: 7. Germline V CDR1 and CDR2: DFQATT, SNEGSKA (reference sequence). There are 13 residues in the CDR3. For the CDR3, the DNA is TGCAGTGCTAGTCTCCGGACAGGGGAAGAGCAGTACTTC. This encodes CSASLRTGEEQYF.

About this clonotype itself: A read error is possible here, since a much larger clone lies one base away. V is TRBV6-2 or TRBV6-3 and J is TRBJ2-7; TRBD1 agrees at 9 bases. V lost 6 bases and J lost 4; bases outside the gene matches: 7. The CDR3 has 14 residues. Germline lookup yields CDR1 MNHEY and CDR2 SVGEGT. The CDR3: CASRDDRGLYEQYF. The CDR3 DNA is TGTGCCAGCAGGGACGACAGGGGGTTATACGAGCAGTACTTC.

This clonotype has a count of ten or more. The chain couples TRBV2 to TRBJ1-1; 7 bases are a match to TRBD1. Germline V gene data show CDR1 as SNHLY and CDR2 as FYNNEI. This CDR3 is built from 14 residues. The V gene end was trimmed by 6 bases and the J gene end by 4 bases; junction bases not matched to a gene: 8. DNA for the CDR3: TGTGCCAGCAGAGGGCCAGGGGGAGCCACTGAAGCTTTCTTT. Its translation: CASRGPGGATEAFF.

CDR3 bases: TGCAGTGCTAGAGGGGACTACGAGCAGTACTTC. This encodes CSARGDYEQYF. The V and J genes are TRBV20-1 and TRBJ2-7, with D unresolved. Deletions cut 1 base from V and 3 bases from J, with 4 bases between. CDR1 and CDR2 from the germline V gene are DFQATT and SNEGSKA (reference sequence). The CDR3 is 11 amino acids.

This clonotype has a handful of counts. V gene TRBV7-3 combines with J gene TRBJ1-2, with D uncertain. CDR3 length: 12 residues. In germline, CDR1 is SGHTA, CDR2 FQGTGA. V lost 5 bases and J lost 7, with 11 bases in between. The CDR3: CASSRENSGYTF. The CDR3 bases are TGTGCCAGCAGCCGAGAAAATTCTGGCTACACCTTC.

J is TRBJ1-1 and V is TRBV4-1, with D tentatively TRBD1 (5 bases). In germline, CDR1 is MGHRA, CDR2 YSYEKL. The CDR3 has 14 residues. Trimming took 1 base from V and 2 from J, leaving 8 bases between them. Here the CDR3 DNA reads TGCGCCAGCAGCCAAGTAGGGGTTAACACTGAAGCTTTCTTT. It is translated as CASSQVGVNTEAFF.

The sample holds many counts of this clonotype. This CDR3 is CASTSGTGPYEQYF. CDR3 coding DNA: TGTGCCAGCACCTCCGGGACAGGGCCCTACGAGCAGTACTTC. V is TRBV6-1 and J is TRBJ2-7, with TRBD1 matching 9 bases. The J segment lost 2 bases and the V segment lost 7 bases, leaving 6 bases of the junction unmatched. Germline CDR1 reads MNHNS; CDR2 reads SASEGT. This CDR3 is 14 amino acids long.